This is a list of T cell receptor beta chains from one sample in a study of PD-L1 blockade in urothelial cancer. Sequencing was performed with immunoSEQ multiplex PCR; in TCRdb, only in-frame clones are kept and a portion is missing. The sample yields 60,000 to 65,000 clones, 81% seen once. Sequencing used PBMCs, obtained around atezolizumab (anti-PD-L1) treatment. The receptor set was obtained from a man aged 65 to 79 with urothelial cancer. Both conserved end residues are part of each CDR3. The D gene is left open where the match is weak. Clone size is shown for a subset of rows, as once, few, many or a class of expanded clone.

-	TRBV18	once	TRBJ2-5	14	CASSPRREQETQYF	TGTGCCAGCTCACCCAGGAGGGAGCAAGAGACCCAGTACTTC
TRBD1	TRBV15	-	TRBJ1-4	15	CATSTTGSTNEKLFF	TGTGCCACCAGCACGACAGGGAGTACTAATGAAAAACTGTTTTTT
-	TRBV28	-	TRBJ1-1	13	CASSLQQDTEAFF	TGTGCCAGCAGCCTCCAGCAGGACACTGAAGCTTTCTTT
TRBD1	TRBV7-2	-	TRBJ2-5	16	CASSPRPGQQKETQYF	TGTGCCAGCAGCCCACGGCCGGGACAGCAAAAAGAGACCCAGTACTTC
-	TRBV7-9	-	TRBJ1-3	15	CASSLALGSGNTIYF	TGTGCCAGCAGCTTAGCGCTCGGGTCCGGAAACACCATATATTTT
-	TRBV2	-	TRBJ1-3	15	CASSNIRGSGNTIYF	TGTGCCAGCAGCAATATCCGAGGCAGTGGAAACACCATATATTTT
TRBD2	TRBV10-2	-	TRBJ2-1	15	CASRVAGASYNEQFF	TGCGCCAGCAGGGTAGCGGGAGCTTCCTACAATGAGCAGTTCTTC
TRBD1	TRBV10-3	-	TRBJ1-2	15	CAISDQRQGADGYTF	TGTGCCATCAGTGACCAAAGACAGGGGGCGGATGGCTACACCTTC
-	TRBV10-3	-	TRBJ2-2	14	CAISQRYNTGELFF	TGTGCCATCAGCCAGCGCTATAACACCGGGGAGCTGTTTTTT
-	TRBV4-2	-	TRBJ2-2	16	CASSQVLRGNTGELFF	TGTGCCAGCAGCCAAGTACTTCGTGGGAACACCGGGGAGCTGTTTTTT
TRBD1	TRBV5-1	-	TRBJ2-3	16	CASSLGTAEGTDTQYF	TGCGCCAGCAGCCTAGGGACAGCCGAGGGCACAGATACGCAGTATTTT
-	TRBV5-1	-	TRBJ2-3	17	CASSSTVTVGRTDTQYF	TGCGCCAGCAGTTCTACAGTGACGGTGGGTCGAACAGATACGCAGTATTTT
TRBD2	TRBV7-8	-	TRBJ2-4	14	CASSPLAGGVIQYF	TGTGCCAGCAGCCCACTAGCGGGAGGCGTTATTCAGTACTTC
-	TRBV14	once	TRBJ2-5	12	CASSREVETQYF	TGTGCCAGCAGCCGCGAGGTAGAGACCCAGTACTTC
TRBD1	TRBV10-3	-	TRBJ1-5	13	CAISGDSDQPQHF	TGTGCCATCAGTGGGGACAGCGATCAGCCCCAGCATTTT
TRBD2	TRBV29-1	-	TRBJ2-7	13	CSARTSGGYEQYF	TGCAGCGCCCGGACTAGCGGGGGCTACGAGCAGTACTTC
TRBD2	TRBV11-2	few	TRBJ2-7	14	CASSSGLASDEQYF	TGTGCCAGCAGCTCGGGACTAGCGAGCGACGAGCAGTACTTC
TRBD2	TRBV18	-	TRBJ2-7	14	CASSPGTSVTEQYF	TGTGCCAGCTCCCCTGGGACTAGCGTAACCGAGCAGTACTTC
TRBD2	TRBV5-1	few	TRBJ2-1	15	CASSLVVAGHNEQFF	TGCGCCAGCAGCTTGGTGGTAGCGGGGCACAATGAGCAGTTCTTC
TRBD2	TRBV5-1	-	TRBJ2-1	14	CASSFDTSGNEQFF	TGCGCCAGCAGCTTTGACACTAGCGGTAATGAGCAGTTCTTC
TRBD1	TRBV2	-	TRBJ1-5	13	CASRTGDNQPQHF	TGTGCCAGCCGGACAGGGGACAATCAGCCCCAGCATTTT
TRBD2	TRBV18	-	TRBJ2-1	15	CASSTGSGRSNEQFF	TGTGCCAGCTCCACCGGGAGCGGGAGAAGTAATGAGCAGTTCTTC
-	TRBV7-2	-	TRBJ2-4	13	CASAGLNENIQYF	TGTGCCAGCGCAGGTCTTAACGAAAACATTCAGTACTTC
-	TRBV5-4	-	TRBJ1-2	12	CASSGENYGYTF	TGTGCCAGCAGCGGAGAGAACTATGGCTACACCTTC
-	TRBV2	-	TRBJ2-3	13	CASKVQGQDTQYF	TGTGCCAGCAAAGTCCAGGGACAAGATACGCAGTATTTT
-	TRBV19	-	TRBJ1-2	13	CASSASGLGGYTF	TGTGCCAGTAGTGCATCAGGGTTAGGGGGCTACACCTTC
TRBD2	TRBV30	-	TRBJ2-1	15	CAWSRGSGQTNEQFF	TGTGCCTGGAGTAGAGGTAGCGGGCAAACCAATGAGCAGTTCTTC
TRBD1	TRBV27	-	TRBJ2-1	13	CASSLRGTGGQFF	TGTGCCAGCAGTTTACGGGGAACAGGGGGACAGTTCTTC
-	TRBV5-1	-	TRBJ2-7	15	CASSLRLEALYEQYF	TGCGCCAGCAGCTTGAGATTAGAGGCCCTCTACGAGCAGTACTTC
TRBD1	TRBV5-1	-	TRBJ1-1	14	CASSPQGANTEAFF	TGCGCCAGCAGTCCACAGGGGGCGAACACTGAAGCTTTCTTT
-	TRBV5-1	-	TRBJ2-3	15	CASSPPDSDTDTQYF	TGCGCCAGCAGCCCCCCGGACTCGGACACAGATACGCAGTATTTT
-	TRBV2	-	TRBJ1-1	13	CASSEEVGTEAFF	TGTGCCAGCAGTGAGGAGGTCGGCACTGAAGCTTTCTTT
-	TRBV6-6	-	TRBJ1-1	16	CASSFREGSGGGEAFF	TGTGCCAGCAGTTTCCGCGAAGGATCAGGAGGAGGTGAAGCTTTCTTT
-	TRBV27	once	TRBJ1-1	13	CASSPNLNTEAFF	TGTGCCAGCAGCCCTAATCTGAACACTGAAGCTTTCTTT
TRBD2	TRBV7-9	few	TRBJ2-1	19	CASRAPGLAGARRYNEQFF	TGTGCCAGCAGGGCCCCGGGACTAGCGGGAGCAAGACGCTACAATGAGCAGTTCTTC
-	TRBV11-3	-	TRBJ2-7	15	CASSLDSGPSYEQYF	TGTGCCAGCAGCTTAGATTCGGGTCCTTCCTACGAGCAGTACTTC
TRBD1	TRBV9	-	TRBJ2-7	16	CASSASLGQGDYEQYF	TGTGCCAGCAGCGCCTCCCTCGGACAGGGGGACTACGAGCAGTACTTC
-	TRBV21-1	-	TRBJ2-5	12	CATNGQGETQYF	TGTGCCACAAACGGGCAGGGAGAGACCCAGTACTTC
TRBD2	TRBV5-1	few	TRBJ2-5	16	CASSLAPGTKGETQYF	TGCGCCAGCAGCTTGGCCCCGGGGACTAAGGGGGAGACCCAGTACTTC
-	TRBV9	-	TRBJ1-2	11	CASSDRVRYTF	TGTGCCAGCAGCGACAGGGTCCGCTACACCTTC
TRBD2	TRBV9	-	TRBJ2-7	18	CASSVGGVPSGRIYEQYF	TGTGCCAGCAGCGTAGGAGGGGTCCCTAGCGGGAGGATATACGAGCAGTACTTC
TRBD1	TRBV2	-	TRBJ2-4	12	CASEDRGGIQYF	TGTGCCAGCGAGGACAGGGGCGGCATTCAGTACTTC
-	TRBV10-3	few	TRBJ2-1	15	CAISESTSSYNEQFF	TGTGCCATCAGTGAGTCGACATCCTCCTACAATGAGCAGTTCTTC
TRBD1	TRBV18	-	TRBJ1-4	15	CASSPNTGANEKLFF	TGTGCCAGCTCACCAAATACAGGGGCTAATGAAAAACTGTTTTTT
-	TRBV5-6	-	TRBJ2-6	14	CASSFSSGANVLTF	TGTGCCAGCAGCTTCAGCTCTGGGGCCAACGTCCTGACTTTC
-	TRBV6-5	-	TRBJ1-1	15	CASSRGSRANTEAFF	TGTGCCAGCAGTCGGGGGAGCAGGGCGAACACTGAAGCTTTCTTT
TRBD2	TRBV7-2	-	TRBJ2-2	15	CASSSLAGGPGELFF	TGTGCCAGCAGCTCACTAGCGGGGGGCCCCGGGGAGCTGTTTTTT
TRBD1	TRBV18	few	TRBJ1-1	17	CASSPPARTGGRTEAFF	TGTGCCAGCTCACCGCCGGCGAGGACAGGGGGAAGGACTGAAGCTTTCTTT
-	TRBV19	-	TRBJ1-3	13	CASRTSSGNTIYF	TGTGCCAGTAGAACAAGCTCTGGAAACACCATATATTTT
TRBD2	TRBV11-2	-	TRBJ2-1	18	CASSLVGGSSGTYNEQFF	TGTGCCAGCAGCTTAGTTGGGGGCTCTAGCGGGACATACAATGAGCAGTTCTTC
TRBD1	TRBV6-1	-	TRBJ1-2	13	CASSPRTGYGYTF	TGTGCCAGCAGTCCCCGGACAGGGTATGGCTACACCTTC
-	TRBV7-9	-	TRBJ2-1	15	CASSLDRAPYNEQFF	TGTGCCAGCAGCTTAGACAGGGCACCCTACAATGAGCAGTTCTTC
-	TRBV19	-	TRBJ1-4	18	CASTPGLYRSATNEKLFF	TGTGCCAGTACCCCGGGACTTTATCGATCTGCAACTAATGAAAAACTGTTTTTT
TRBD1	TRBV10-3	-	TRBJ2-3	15	CAISNSGQGLDTQYF	TGTGCCATCAGTAACTCGGGACAGGGGTTGGATACGCAGTATTTT
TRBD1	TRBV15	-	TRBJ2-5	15	CATSRDGTEGETQYF	TGTGCCACCAGCAGAGATGGGACAGAGGGAGAGACCCAGTACTTC